The rows below give T cell receptor beta chains drawn from one sample of a study of T cell responses to AZD1222 COVID-19 vaccine. TCRdb keeps only in-frame clones here, not all; method: immunoSEQ multiplex PCR. The sample lists around 220,000 clones; roughly 94% were seen once. The sequences come from peripheral blood, collected 28 days after the second dose of the MenACWY control vaccine. All receptors come from an adult who received the MenACWY meningococcal vaccine as a control. Both conserved end residues are part of each CDR3. The order of the fields is J gene, CDR3 length, V gene, clone size, D gene, CDR3 DNA, CDR3 protein. A D gene is named only where the DNA matches it firmly. Only part of the rows carry a size: once, few, many, or a class if the clone is expanded.

J gene: TRBJ2-7; CDR3 length: 14; V gene: TRBV19; clone size: -; D gene: -; CDR3 DNA: TGTGCCAGTAGTATGACTGGGGGCACCTACGAGCAGTACTTC; CDR3 protein: CASSMTGGTYEQYF
J gene: TRBJ1-1; CDR3 length: 14; V gene: TRBV7-9; clone size: few; D gene: -; CDR3 DNA: TGTGCCAGCAGCTTAGTACAGGGCGGAACTGAAGCTTTCTTT; CDR3 protein: CASSLVQGGTEAFF
J gene: TRBJ2-2; CDR3 length: 17; V gene: TRBV7-8; clone size: once; D gene: TRBD2; CDR3 DNA: TGTGCCAGCAGCTTATTGGGGGGGGACCCGAGAACCGGGGAGCTGTTTTTT; CDR3 protein: CASSLLGGDPRTGELFF
J gene: TRBJ2-1; CDR3 length: 13; V gene: TRBV25-1; clone size: -; D gene: -; CDR3 DNA: TGTGCCAGCAGTGTGCCTGAGGTCAATGAGCAGTTCTTC; CDR3 protein: CASSVPEVNEQFF
J gene: TRBJ2-7; CDR3 length: 14; V gene: TRBV9; clone size: once; D gene: TRBD1; CDR3 DNA: TGTGCCAGCAGCGTAGGCCAGGGGGCCTACGAGCAGTACTTC; CDR3 protein: CASSVGQGAYEQYF
J gene: TRBJ1-3; CDR3 length: 14; V gene: TRBV3-1/TRBV3-2; clone size: -; D gene: -; CDR3 DNA: TGTGCCAGCAGCCAAGACAGCTCTGGAAACACCATATATTTT; CDR3 protein: CASSQDSSGNTIYF
J gene: TRBJ2-3; CDR3 length: 15; V gene: TRBV5-1; clone size: -; D gene: -; CDR3 DNA: TGCGCCAGCAGCTTGGCCGGGATCTCGGGAGATACGCAGTATTTT; CDR3 protein: CASSLAGISGDTQYF
J gene: TRBJ1-3; CDR3 length: 17; V gene: TRBV4-3; clone size: -; D gene: -; CDR3 DNA: TGCGCCAGCAGCCAAGATCTGTCAGCGCCCTCTGGAAACACCATATATTTT; CDR3 protein: CASSQDLSAPSGNTIYF
J gene: TRBJ1-5; CDR3 length: 14; V gene: TRBV7-2; clone size: once; D gene: -; CDR3 DNA: TGTGCCAGCAGCACACAGGGATACAATCAGCCCCAGCATTTT; CDR3 protein: CASSTQGYNQPQHF
J gene: TRBJ2-5; CDR3 length: 15; V gene: TRBV28; clone size: -; D gene: TRBD2; CDR3 DNA: TGTGCCAGCAGTCAACTAGCGGGAGGGCGAGAGACCCAGTACTTC; CDR3 protein: CASSQLAGGRETQYF
J gene: TRBJ1-1; CDR3 length: 15; V gene: TRBV6-5; clone size: -; D gene: -; CDR3 DNA: TGTGCCAGCAGTAACCCCTTCGGGGGAAACACTGAAGCTTTCTTT; CDR3 protein: CASSNPFGGNTEAFF
J gene: TRBJ1-6; CDR3 length: 17; V gene: TRBV28; clone size: -; D gene: TRBD1; CDR3 DNA: TGTGCCAGCAGTGGGACAGGGCTGAGCTCCTATAATTCACCCCTCCACTTT; CDR3 protein: CASSGTGLSSYNSPLHF
J gene: TRBJ2-5; CDR3 length: 17; V gene: TRBV27; clone size: -; D gene: TRBD2; CDR3 DNA: TGTGCCAGCTTCTGGGGGGGAGGACTAGCGGGAGAAGAGACCCAGTACTTC; CDR3 protein: CASFWGGGLAGEETQYF
J gene: TRBJ2-3; CDR3 length: 16; V gene: TRBV7-2; clone size: -; D gene: TRBD2; CDR3 DNA: TGTGCCAGCAGCCCCCTACTAGCGGGGGCTACAGATACGCAGTATTTT; CDR3 protein: CASSPLLAGATDTQYF
J gene: TRBJ2-5; CDR3 length: 14; V gene: TRBV27; clone size: -; D gene: TRBD2; CDR3 DNA: TGTGCCAGCAGGGGGCTAGCGGGAGTAGAGACCCAGTACTTC; CDR3 protein: CASRGLAGVETQYF
J gene: TRBJ2-7; CDR3 length: 13; V gene: TRBV9; clone size: -; D gene: -; CDR3 DNA: TGTGCCAGCAGCTGGGACGGCTCCTACGAGCAGTACTTC; CDR3 protein: CASSWDGSYEQYF
J gene: TRBJ1-4; CDR3 length: 15; V gene: TRBV3-1/TRBV3-2; clone size: -; D gene: -; CDR3 DNA: TGTGCCAGCAGCCGAAGAGGGTTGGCTAATGAAAAACTGTTTTTT; CDR3 protein: CASSRRGLANEKLFF
J gene: TRBJ1-1; CDR3 length: 13; V gene: TRBV27; clone size: -; D gene: -; CDR3 DNA: TGTGCCAGCAGTTTTACAGGTACGACTGAAGCTTTCTTT; CDR3 protein: CASSFTGTTEAFF
J gene: TRBJ1-6; CDR3 length: 17; V gene: TRBV7-3; clone size: -; D gene: -; CDR3 DNA: TGTGCCAGCAGCTTAAACCCCCAGGGTGTTCGGGATTCACCCCTCCACTTT; CDR3 protein: CASSLNPQGVRDSPLHF
J gene: TRBJ1-2; CDR3 length: 12; V gene: TRBV12-3/TRBV12-4; clone size: -; D gene: -; CDR3 DNA: TGTGCCAGCAGTCTACGGGGGTACGGCTACACCTTC; CDR3 protein: CASSLRGYGYTF
J gene: TRBJ1-2; CDR3 length: 13; V gene: TRBV5-6; clone size: -; D gene: -; CDR3 DNA: TGTGCCAGCAGGAACGACCCTAACTATGGCTACACCTTC; CDR3 protein: CASRNDPNYGYTF
J gene: TRBJ2-7; CDR3 length: 10; V gene: TRBV3-1/TRBV3-2; clone size: -; D gene: -; CDR3 DNA: TGTGCCAGCAGCCTGTACGAGCAGTACTTC; CDR3 protein: CASSLYEQYF
J gene: TRBJ1-2; CDR3 length: 14; V gene: TRBV29-1; clone size: -; D gene: -; CDR3 DNA: TGCAGCGTTGCGGAGGGACTAGCTAACTATGGCTACACCTTC; CDR3 protein: CSVAEGLANYGYTF
J gene: TRBJ1-5; CDR3 length: 14; V gene: TRBV3-1/TRBV3-2; clone size: -; D gene: -; CDR3 DNA: TGTGCCAGCAGCCAAGATATCAGGAATCAGCCCCAGCATTTT; CDR3 protein: CASSQDIRNQPQHF
J gene: TRBJ2-7; CDR3 length: 11; V gene: TRBV5-1; clone size: once; D gene: -; CDR3 DNA: TGCGCCAGCAGCTTGGACGGTAGGCAGTACTTC; CDR3 protein: CASSLDGRQYF
J gene: TRBJ2-5; CDR3 length: 14; V gene: TRBV11-1; clone size: -; D gene: -; CDR3 DNA: TGTGCCAGCAGCCCCAGACAGCCTCAAGAGACCCAGTACTTC; CDR3 protein: CASSPRQPQETQYF
J gene: TRBJ2-2; CDR3 length: 14; V gene: TRBV18; clone size: -; D gene: -; CDR3 DNA: TGTGCCAGCTCACCAAAGGGCGGGACCGGGGAGCTGTTTTTT; CDR3 protein: CASSPKGGTGELFF
J gene: TRBJ2-3; CDR3 length: 16; V gene: TRBV6-2/TRBV6-3; clone size: -; D gene: -; CDR3 DNA: TGTGCCAGCAGCGCCCTTCAGCGCCCTAGCACAGATACGCAGTATTTT; CDR3 protein: CASSALQRPSTDTQYF
J gene: TRBJ2-3; CDR3 length: 16; V gene: TRBV5-4; clone size: -; D gene: TRBD1; CDR3 DNA: TGTGCCAGCAGCTTGGGCCGGGACAGGGGTACAGATACGCAGTATTTT; CDR3 protein: CASSLGRDRGTDTQYF
J gene: TRBJ2-3; CDR3 length: 15; V gene: TRBV29-1; clone size: -; D gene: -; CDR3 DNA: TGCAGCGTTGAAAAGACAGGCGCTAGCACAGATACGCAGTATTTT; CDR3 protein: CSVEKTGASTDTQYF
J gene: TRBJ1-1; CDR3 length: 18; V gene: TRBV30; clone size: -; D gene: -; CDR3 DNA: TGTGCCTCCTCAGGCCCCGGTCGCAGGACATTAGCGAACACTGAAGCTTTCTTT; CDR3 protein: CASSGPGRRTLANTEAFF
J gene: TRBJ2-2; CDR3 length: 11; V gene: TRBV29-1; clone size: -; D gene: -; CDR3 DNA: TGCAGCATTAGGGCCGGCGGGGAGCTGTTTTTT; CDR3 protein: CSIRAGGELFF
J gene: TRBJ2-1; CDR3 length: 14; V gene: TRBV15; clone size: -; D gene: TRBD2; CDR3 DNA: TGTGCCACAGCGGGGGAGGCCTCCTACAATGAGCAGTTCTTC; CDR3 protein: CATAGEASYNEQFF
J gene: TRBJ1-4; CDR3 length: 15; V gene: TRBV27; clone size: -; D gene: -; CDR3 DNA: TGTGCCAGCAGTTTAAGGGTTGGGAGGGGAGAAAAACTGTTTTTT; CDR3 protein: CASSLRVGRGEKLFF
J gene: TRBJ2-5; CDR3 length: 15; V gene: TRBV5-4; clone size: -; D gene: TRBD1; CDR3 DNA: TGTGCCAGCAGCCCCCGGACAGGGGGCGAGGAGACCCAGTACTTC; CDR3 protein: CASSPRTGGEETQYF
J gene: TRBJ1-1; CDR3 length: 13; V gene: TRBV4-2; clone size: -; D gene: -; CDR3 DNA: TGTGCCAGCAGCCAAGTTGTCGGTCCTGAAGCTTTCTTT; CDR3 protein: CASSQVVGPEAFF
J gene: TRBJ1-5; CDR3 length: 14; V gene: TRBV28; clone size: -; D gene: -; CDR3 DNA: TGTGCCAGCAGTTTAACACAGGGCCATCAGCCCCAGCATTTT; CDR3 protein: CASSLTQGHQPQHF
J gene: TRBJ1-1; CDR3 length: 11; V gene: TRBV28; clone size: -; D gene: -; CDR3 DNA: TGTGCCAGACGGTTGAACACTGAAGCTTTCTTT; CDR3 protein: CARRLNTEAFF
J gene: TRBJ2-7; CDR3 length: 16; V gene: TRBV6-2/TRBV6-3; clone size: -; D gene: TRBD2; CDR3 DNA: TGTGCCAGCAGCCCTCGGCTAGCGGGGGGGTCCTACGAGCAGTACTTC; CDR3 protein: CASSPRLAGGSYEQYF
J gene: TRBJ1-2; CDR3 length: 15; V gene: TRBV6-1; clone size: -; D gene: -; CDR3 DNA: TGTGCCAGCAGTGATTATGTCGGACAGAGCTATGGCTACACCTTC; CDR3 protein: CASSDYVGQSYGYTF
J gene: TRBJ1-4; CDR3 length: 13; V gene: TRBV28; clone size: -; D gene: TRBD1; CDR3 DNA: TGTGCCAGCAGGGGCGGGACAGGCGAAAAACTGTTTTTT; CDR3 protein: CASRGGTGEKLFF
J gene: TRBJ1-1; CDR3 length: 13; V gene: TRBV13; clone size: -; D gene: -; CDR3 DNA: TGTGCCAGCAGCTTAAAATCGAACACTGAAGCTTTCTTT; CDR3 protein: CASSLKSNTEAFF
J gene: TRBJ2-3; CDR3 length: 18; V gene: TRBV7-8; clone size: -; D gene: TRBD1; CDR3 DNA: TGTGCCAGCAGCTTAGCGCCCGGGACAGGGCCTATCGCAGATACGCAGTATTTT; CDR3 protein: CASSLAPGTGPIADTQYF
J gene: TRBJ1-5; CDR3 length: 16; V gene: TRBV19; clone size: -; D gene: TRBD1; CDR3 DNA: TGTGCCAGTAGTCTGAACAGGGGGGACGGCAATCAGCCCCAGCATTTT; CDR3 protein: CASSLNRGDGNQPQHF
J gene: TRBJ2-1; CDR3 length: 16; V gene: TRBV19; clone size: -; D gene: TRBD1; CDR3 DNA: TGTGCCAGTAAGGCCCAAGGACAGGGAATGTACAATGAGCAGTTCTTC; CDR3 protein: CASKAQGQGMYNEQFF
J gene: TRBJ1-5; CDR3 length: 15; V gene: TRBV27; clone size: -; D gene: TRBD1; CDR3 DNA: TGTGCCAGCAGCCCGACAGGGGGCGCCTTTCAGCCCCAGCATTTT; CDR3 protein: CASSPTGGAFQPQHF
J gene: TRBJ2-2; CDR3 length: 18; V gene: TRBV27; clone size: -; D gene: TRBD2; CDR3 DNA: TGTGCCAGCAGTCCTCGTCTGACTAGCGGGAGCTCCGGCGGGGAGCTGTTTTTT; CDR3 protein: CASSPRLTSGSSGGELFF
J gene: TRBJ1-5; CDR3 length: 17; V gene: TRBV15; clone size: -; D gene: TRBD1; CDR3 DNA: TGTGCCACCAGCACTGGAGACAGGGTGTATAGCAATCAGCCCCAGCATTTT; CDR3 protein: CATSTGDRVYSNQPQHF
J gene: TRBJ2-7; CDR3 length: 15; V gene: TRBV9; clone size: -; D gene: -; CDR3 DNA: TGTGCCAGCAGCGTTTCGGGGGGCAGAGGACACGAGCAGTACTTC; CDR3 protein: CASSVSGGRGHEQYF
J gene: TRBJ2-7; CDR3 length: 14; V gene: TRBV19; clone size: -; D gene: TRBD1; CDR3 DNA: TGTGCCAGTAGTGGGACAGGGTCCGACTACGAGCAGTACTTC; CDR3 protein: CASSGTGSDYEQYF
J gene: TRBJ2-2; CDR3 length: 15; V gene: TRBV7-3; clone size: -; D gene: -; CDR3 DNA: TGTGCCAGCAGCTTAAAGGGTCGAACCACCGGGGAGCTGTTTTTT; CDR3 protein: CASSLKGRTTGELFF
J gene: TRBJ2-2; CDR3 length: 16; V gene: TRBV27; clone size: -; D gene: TRBD2; CDR3 DNA: TGTGCCAGCAGTTTAAAAGGGACTAGTTATACCGGGGAGCTGTTTTTT; CDR3 protein: CASSLKGTSYTGELFF
J gene: TRBJ2-7; CDR3 length: 15; V gene: TRBV7-9; clone size: -; D gene: -; CDR3 DNA: TGTGCCAGCAGCTTAGCAAGGGGCCCAAGCGACGAGCAGTACTTC; CDR3 protein: CASSLARGPSDEQYF
J gene: TRBJ2-1; CDR3 length: 15; V gene: TRBV9; clone size: -; D gene: TRBD2; CDR3 DNA: TGTGCCAGCAGCGCGACTAGCGGGACCTACAATGAGCAGTTCTTC; CDR3 protein: CASSATSGTYNEQFF
J gene: TRBJ2-1; CDR3 length: 12; V gene: TRBV9; clone size: -; D gene: -; CDR3 DNA: TGTGCCAGCAGCGCAGCGGTTGGGGAGCAGTTCTTC; CDR3 protein: CASSAAVGEQFF
J gene: TRBJ2-7; CDR3 length: 15; V gene: TRBV5-1; clone size: -; D gene: TRBD2; CDR3 DNA: TGCGCCAGCAGCTTCAATAGCGGGGGGGTTGATGAGCAGTACTTC; CDR3 protein: CASSFNSGGVDEQYF
J gene: TRBJ2-1; CDR3 length: 15; V gene: TRBV7-6; clone size: -; D gene: TRBD1; CDR3 DNA: TGTGCCAGCAGCCCGAGGGGACAGGGGGCCTATGAGCAGTTCTTC; CDR3 protein: CASSPRGQGAYEQFF
J gene: TRBJ2-1; CDR3 length: 16; V gene: TRBV24-1; clone size: -; D gene: -; CDR3 DNA: TGTGCCACCAGTGATTTGCTCTCCTGGGGGCGGAATGAGCAGTTCTTC; CDR3 protein: CATSDLLSWGRNEQFF
J gene: TRBJ2-5; CDR3 length: 16; V gene: TRBV6-5; clone size: -; D gene: TRBD1; CDR3 DNA: TGTGCCAGCAGTTACGTCCAGGGGGCAAGTAGAGAGACCCAGTACTTC; CDR3 protein: CASSYVQGASRETQYF
J gene: TRBJ1-1; CDR3 length: 14; V gene: TRBV29-1; clone size: -; D gene: TRBD1; CDR3 DNA: TGCAGCGTTGACCCCAGGGGGGGAGGCACTGAAGCTTTCTTT; CDR3 protein: CSVDPRGGGTEAFF